This T cell receptor (beta chain) was recovered during a study of blood T cells in healthy people across ages. Using a J-beta primer mix together with a sample-barcoded 5' primer, a second PCR was run for about 6 to 11 cycles. TCRdb independently ran MiXCR on the 5' RACE reads; one entry per CDR3 protein. The sample yields 1.5 million to 2 million distinct CDR3 sequences, 49% seen once. The germline gives CDR1 LGHNA, CDR2 YNFKEQ. Trimming stripped 0 bases from V and 4 bases from J, with 9 bases between. The CDR3 covers 14 residues. Sequencing was carried out using blood. The chain has TRBV4-2 and TRBJ1-2, with TRBD1 as a possible D gene (5 bases). The receptor was derived from a woman between 40 and 55 years old in good health. The CDR3 DNA reads TGTGCCAGCAGCCAAGACCAAGGGGTCTATGGCTACACCTTC. This sequence encodes CASSQDQGVYGYTF.